This entry lists 20 T cell receptor beta chains sequenced from one sample in a study of Ad26.COV2.S vaccination and SARS-CoV-2 variants. Documented treatment: approximately 18 received Ad26.COV2.S at low or high dose, single or two shots; several received placebo; per-sample allocation not given. Specimens were obtained on day 63 following the first vaccine or placebo injection. Profiling relied on immunoSEQ multiplex PCR, and the TCRdb table lists in-frame clones only, not all of them. This table holds more than 300,000 clones, about 86% found once. This sample comprised peripheral blood, obtained in a trial of Ad26.COV2.S vaccine versus placebo. The receptors shown here come from a person between 18 and 65 years old who received the Ad26.COV2.S COVID-19 vaccine or a placebo.

V usage is TRBV6-4 and J usage is TRBJ2-2; TRBD1 or TRBD2 may be the D gene (5 bases each). Trimming removed 4 bases at V and 7 bases at J, with 10 bases between. The CDR3 is made up of 13 amino acids. CDR1 and CDR2 from the germline V gene are MRHNA and SNTAGT. CDR3 region: CASSGGEHGELFF. In DNA form, the CDR3 reads TGTGCCAGCAGTGGAGGGGAACACGGGGAGCTGTTTTTT.

V usage is TRBV9 and J usage is TRBJ2-5; TRBD2 might be the D (5 bases). Germline V lookup: CDR1 SGDLS, CDR2 YYNGEE. Trimming cost V 4 bases and J 2 bases, with 15 bases left between them. This CDR3 contains 15 residues. The CDR3 coding sequence is TGTGCCAGCAGCACCCAAAGGAGCGGACAAGAGACCCAGTACTTC. It translates to CASSTQRSGQETQYF.

This clone was detected a few times. The V and J genes are TRBV4-2 and TRBJ1-4; no reliable D call. The CDR3 has 13 residues. Trimming pared 1 base from V and 6 bases from J, leaving 6 bases between. Germline V gene sequence: CDR1 LGHNA, CDR2 YNFKEQ. The CDR3 protein is CASSQAGDEKLFF. The CDR3 bases are TGTGCCAGCAGCCAAGCTGGGGATGAAAAACTGTTTTTT.

The rearrangement links TRBV5-4 to TRBJ2-2; 8 bases are a match to TRBD2. This CDR3 has 17 residues. The V and J ends lost 0 bases and 3 bases, in that order; junction bases with no gene match: 7. Germline V gene lookup returns CDR1 SGHNT and CDR2 YYREEE (reference sequence). The CDR3 bases are TGTGCCAGCAGCTTGGCCGATAGCGGGGTCGACACCGGGGAGCTGTTTTTT. This translates into CASSLADSGVDTGELFF. The full variable domain, with the rest looked up from reference TRBV5-4 and TRBJ2-2, is ETGVTQSPTHLIKTRGQQVTLRCSSQSGHNTVSWYQQALGQGPQFIFQYYREEENGRGNFPPRFSGLQFPNYSSELNVNALELDDSALYLCASSLADSGVDTGELFFGEGSRLTVL.

The chain has TRBV6-5 and TRBJ2-7; 9 nucleotides align to TRBD1. The V and J ends lost 6 bases and 2 bases, in that order; junction bases with no gene match: 8. Germline lookup yields CDR1 MNHEY and CDR2 SVGAGI. The CDR3 sequence is 15 residues long. CDR3 DNA sequence: TGTGCCAGCAGAGACACGGGACAGGGAACCTACGAGCAGTACTTC. This gives the protein CASRDTGQGTYEQYF.

The V call is TRBV19, the J call TRBJ1-2; D possibly corresponds to TRBD1 (5 bases). The V gene lost 6 bases and the J gene lost 4 bases, with 12 bases spanning the gap. The CDR3 spans 13 residues. CDR1 and CDR2 from the germline V gene are LNHDA and SQIVND (reference sequence). The CDR3 nucleotides are TGTGCCAGTAGGGCCCAGGGCCCCTATGGCTACACCTTC. This codes for CASRAQGPYGYTF.

Only one count was recorded for this clone. The chain links TRBV6-5 to TRBJ1-2, with 7 positions matching TRBD1. V lost 11 bases to trimming and J lost 0 bases; unmatched junction nucleotides: 6. Per germline, CDR1 MNHEY and CDR2 SVGAGI. CDR3 length: 13 residues. The CDR3, as DNA: TGTGCCTCCAGGGACAGTACTAACTATGGCTACACCTTC. Translated, it gives CASRDSTNYGYTF.

For the CDR3, the DNA is TGTGCCAGCAGCCCCCCTAGGGCAGGAGTTAATGAAAAACTGTTTTTT. This codes for CASSPPRAGVNEKLFF. The chain couples TRBV3-1 (or the pseudogene TRBV3-2) to TRBJ1-4, with D uncertain. Trimming removed 4 bases from V and 4 bases from J, with 16 bases in between. Germline CDR1 and CDR2: LGHDT and YNNKEL (reference sequence). The CDR3 contains 16 residues.

This chain links TRBV27 with TRBJ1-1; 7 bases agree with TRBD1. Germline CDR1 is MNHEY and CDR2 is SMNVEV (reference sequence). This CDR3 contains 13 residues. Trimming at V came to 5 bases and at J to 11 bases, leaving 11 bases not matched to a gene. The CDR3 spells CASSPGQLLKAFF. The CDR3 bases are TGTGCCAGCAGTCCGGGACAGCTCTTGAAGGCTTTCTTT.

CDR3 region: CASSESTSGGQDTQYF. CDR3 bases: TGCGCCAGCAGTGAGTCCACTAGCGGGGGTCAAGATACGCAGTATTTT. The chain uses TRBV10-2 and TRBJ2-3; 11 bases are a match to TRBD2. This CDR3 is 16 amino acids long. Germline CDR1 reads WSHSY; CDR2 reads SAAADI. V gave up 0 bases and J gave up 5 bases; unmatched junction bases: 4.

The rearrangement uses TRBV6-1 and TRBJ1-2; the D gene is possibly TRBD1 (5 bases). The V end lost 0 bases, the J end lost 3 bases, and 11 bases lay between the germline ends. Germline loops: CDR1 MNHNS, CDR2 SASEGT. CDR3 size: 15 residues. The CDR3 reads CASSEALQEYYGYTF. For the CDR3, the DNA is TGTGCCAGCAGTGAAGCTTTACAGGAATACTATGGCTACACCTTC.

The chain joins TRBV5-5 to TRBJ2-5; D could derive from TRBD1 or TRBD2 (6 bases each). V gave up 4 bases and J gave up 7 bases, with 20 bases separating them. CDR1 SGHKS and CDR2 YYEKEE come from the germline V gene (reference sequence). The CDR3 has 15 residues. CDR3 residues: CASSPHGGQSMTQYF. DNA for the CDR3: TGTGCCAGCAGCCCTCACGGGGGCCAGTCGATGACCCAGTACTTC.

Details on this clone: Other DNA sequences within the sample encode an identical CDR3. Here the CDR3 DNA reads TGTGCCATCAGTGAAGGCGGTTCCTACGAGCAGTACTTC. It yields the protein CAISEGGSYEQYF. V is TRBV10-3 and J is TRBJ2-7; no clear D. CDR3 length: 13 residues. Germline CDR1 is ENHRY and CDR2 is SYGVKD. Trimming took off 3 bases at V and 1 base at J, with 7 bases between the two ends.

The V call is TRBV6-5, the J call TRBJ1-2, with D uncertain. Germline lookup yields CDR1 MNHEY and CDR2 SVGAGI. Trimming removed 4 bases at V and 3 bases at J, with 18 bases between. The CDR3 has 16 residues. DNA for the CDR3: TGTGCCAGCAGTTCTCTAGAGAAAGGACCCTACTATGGCTACACCTTC. Amino acids: CASSSLEKGPYYGYTF.

V usage is TRBV30 and J usage is TRBJ1-2, with 11 bases lining up with TRBD1. The CDR3 runs 17 residues. CDR1 is GTSNPN, CDR2 SVGIG, per germline (reference sequence). After removal of 1 base from V and 3 bases from J, the junction contained 10 bases not matched to a gene. The CDR3 loop is CAWSGPGTGGLYYGYTF. The CDR3 nucleotides read TGTGCCTGGAGTGGCCCTGGGACAGGGGGTTTATACTATGGCTACACCTTC.

The chain employs TRBV30 and TRBJ1-3, with D unresolved. From germline, CDR1 is GTSNPN and CDR2 SVGIG (reference sequence). The CDR3 contains 12 residues. V dropped 5 bases and J dropped 0 bases, with 5 bases sitting between them. CDR3 in amino acids: CAWGVSGNTIYF. In DNA form, the CDR3 reads TGTGCCTGGGGGGTCTCTGGAAACACCATATATTTT.

The rearrangement joins TRBV6-5 to TRBJ2-7, with 10 bases identical to TRBD1. The CDR3 spans 15 residues. V lost 8 bases, J lost 0 bases, and 7 bases stayed unmatched. CDR1 MNHEY and CDR2 SVGAGI come from the germline V gene. The CDR3 DNA reads as TGTGCCAGCGACAGGGGGCGGCCTAGCTCCTACGAGCAGTACTTC. It specifies CASDRGRPSSYEQYF.

The chain couples TRBV30 to TRBJ1-6, with a weak D call TRBD1 (6 bases). The germline V gene has CDR1 GTSNPN and CDR2 SVGIG (reference sequence). This CDR3 spans 13 amino acids. The V gene lost 4 bases and the J gene lost 5 bases, with 9 bases spanning the gap. CDR3 coding DNA: TGTGCCTGGATCGGGACACATAATTCACCCCTCCACTTT. It translates to CAWIGTHNSPLHF.

The V gene is TRBV19, the J gene TRBJ1-2; TRBD1 matches at 7 bases. This CDR3 has 13 amino acids. Losses at the gene ends were 2 bases for V and 7 bases for J; bases not matched to a gene: 4. Germline CDR1 and CDR2: LNHDA and SQIVND (reference sequence). The CDR3 loop is CASSIRGQSGYTF. The CDR3 DNA reads as TGTGCCAGTAGTATAAGGGGGCAGTCTGGCTACACCTTC.

This rearrangement joins TRBV7-9 to TRBJ1-5; D ambiguous. Trimming pared 2 bases from V and 9 bases from J, leaving 11 bases between. Per the germline V gene, CDR1 is SEHNR and CDR2 is FQNEAQ (reference sequence). This CDR3 has 13 residues. The CDR3 DNA is TGTGCCAGCAGCTTAAATGATGATGGGCCCCAGCATTTT. Translated, it gives CASSLNDDGPQHF.